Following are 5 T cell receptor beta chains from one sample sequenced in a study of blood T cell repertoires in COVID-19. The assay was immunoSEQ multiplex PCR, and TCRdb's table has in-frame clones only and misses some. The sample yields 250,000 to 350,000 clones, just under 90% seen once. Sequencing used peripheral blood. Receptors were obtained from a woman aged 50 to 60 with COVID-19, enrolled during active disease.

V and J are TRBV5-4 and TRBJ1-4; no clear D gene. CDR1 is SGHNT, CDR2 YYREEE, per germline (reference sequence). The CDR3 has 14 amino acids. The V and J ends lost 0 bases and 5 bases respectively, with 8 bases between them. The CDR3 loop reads CASSLGGLNEKLFF. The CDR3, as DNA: TGTGCCAGCAGCTTGGGCGGCTTAAATGAAAAACTGTTTTTT.

CDR3 DNA sequence: TGTGCCAGCAGTCTAGCGGGATCCAGCTCCTACGAGCAGTACTTC. Translated, it gives CASSLAGSSSYEQYF. The rearrangement links TRBV6-6 to TRBJ2-7; TRBD2 matches 9 bases. The CDR3 is 15 residues long. V trimming: 5 bases; J trimming: 0 bases; junction bases outside the gene matches: 5. CDR1 and CDR2 (germline): MNHNY, SVGAGI (reference sequence).

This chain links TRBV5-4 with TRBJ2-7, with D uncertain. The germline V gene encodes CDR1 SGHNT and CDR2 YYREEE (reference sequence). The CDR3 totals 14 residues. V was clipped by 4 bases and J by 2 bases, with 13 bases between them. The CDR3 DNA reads TGTGCCAGCAGCCCCCAGTATCCGCCCTACGAGCAGTACTTC. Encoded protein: CASSPQYPPYEQYF.

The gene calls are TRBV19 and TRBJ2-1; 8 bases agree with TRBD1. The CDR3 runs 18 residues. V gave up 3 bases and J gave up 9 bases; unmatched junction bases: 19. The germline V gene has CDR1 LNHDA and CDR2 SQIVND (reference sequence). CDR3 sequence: CASSMSPGQAGHIGEQFF. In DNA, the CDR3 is TGTGCCAGTAGTATGAGTCCGGGACAGGCTGGGCATATTGGTGAGCAGTTCTTC.

CDR3 nucleotides: TGTGCCAGCAGCTCGCGGACAGGCAGCACAGATACGCAGTATTTT. Amino acid sequence: CASSSRTGSTDTQYF. The genes are TRBV7-2 and TRBJ2-3, with 7 bases identical to TRBD1. The CDR3 has 15 amino acids. J gave up 0 bases and V 4 bases, and 4 bases lay outside the gene matches. The germline V gene encodes CDR1 SGHTA and CDR2 FQGNSA.